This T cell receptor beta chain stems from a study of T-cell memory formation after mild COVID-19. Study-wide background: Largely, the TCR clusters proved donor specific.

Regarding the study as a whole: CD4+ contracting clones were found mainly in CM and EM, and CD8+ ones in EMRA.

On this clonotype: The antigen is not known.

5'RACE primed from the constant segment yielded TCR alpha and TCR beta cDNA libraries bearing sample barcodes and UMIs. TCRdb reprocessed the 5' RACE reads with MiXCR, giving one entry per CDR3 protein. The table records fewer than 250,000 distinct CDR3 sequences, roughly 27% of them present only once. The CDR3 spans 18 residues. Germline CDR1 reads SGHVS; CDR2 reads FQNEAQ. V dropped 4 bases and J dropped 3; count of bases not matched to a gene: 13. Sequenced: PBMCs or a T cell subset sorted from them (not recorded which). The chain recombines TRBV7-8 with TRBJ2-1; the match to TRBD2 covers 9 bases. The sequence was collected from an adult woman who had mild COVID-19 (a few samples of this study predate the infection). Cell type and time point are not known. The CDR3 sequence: CASSSHAAGGPGYNEQFF. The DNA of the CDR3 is TGTGCCAGCAGCTCCCACGCGGCGGGGGGGCCAGGCTACAATGAGCAGTTCTTC.